A selection of T cell receptor beta chains follows, all from one sample in a study of T-cell memory formation after mild COVID-19. Each CDR3 protein gets one entry after TCRdb re-called the 5' RACE reads with MiXCR. The top ten hold about a fifth of the sample, which has some 350,000 distinct CDR3 sequences, 13% seen once. Sequenced input: PBMCs or a T cell subset sorted from them (not recorded which). These receptors came from a man between 18 and 29 years old who had mild COVID-19 (a few samples of this study predate the infection). Cell type and time point are not known. Both conserved end residues are trimmed from each CDR3. The order of the fields is CDR3 length, D gene, V gene, J gene, CDR3 protein. D genes are given only for firm matches.

12	TRBD1	TRBV6-5	TRBJ1-4	ASSRTGGMLKLF
12	.	TRBV18	TRBJ1-1	ASSPTTGNTEAF
15	.	TRBV4-3	TRBJ1-1	ASSQGAHLDMNTEAF
13	TRBD2	TRBV4-1	TRBJ2-7	ASSPAGWWSHEQY
12	.	TRBV6-5	TRBJ2-2	ASSYRQWTGELF
12	.	TRBV4-1	TRBJ1-1	ASSQRTLNTEAF
12	TRBD1	TRBV7-9	TRBJ2-1	ASNRQGAFNEQF
14	.	TRBV12-3/TRBV12-4	TRBJ1-2	ASRDSGIVGSYGYT
14	.	TRBV28	TRBJ1-2	ASSRADRDADYGYT
12	.	TRBV5-4	TRBJ1-1	ASSRTTGNTEAF
12	.	TRBV6-5	TRBJ1-3	ASSGSRAGNTIY
11	.	TRBV20-1	TRBJ1-1	SARQDLNTEAF
12	.	TRBV29-1	TRBJ1-5	SVLQTGSNQPQH
13	.	TRBV6-5	TRBJ1-4	ASSYNGYSNEKLF
11	.	TRBV6-2/TRBV6-3	TRBJ2-5	ASSDRIPETQY
13	.	TRBV9	TRBJ2-1	ASSVVPSPYTEQF
14	.	TRBV4-1	TRBJ2-3	ASSQTARARVNTQY
13	TRBD1	TRBV20-1	TRBJ1-4	SASPGTGFNEKLF
18	TRBD1	TRBV11-2	TRBJ2-3	ASVHRTGGQEGGDTDTQY
12	.	TRBV28	TRBJ1-6	ASSLRQFDSPLH
10	.	TRBV11-2	TRBJ2-1	ASSSATREQF
12	TRBD2	TRBV27	TRBJ2-2	ASSMGLAVGELF
11	.	TRBV29-1	TRBJ2-3	SVGDSLPNTQY
14	.	TRBV7-2	TRBJ2-2	ASSRQAAVYTGELF
14	.	TRBV10-3	TRBJ2-3	AISELGAGGTDTQY
13	.	TRBV4-3	TRBJ2-1	ASSQEFNARVEQF
13	TRBD1	TRBV5-1	TRBJ2-4	ASSPGQAGLNIQY
12	.	TRBV7-2	TRBJ2-2	ASSFQGRTGELF
13	.	TRBV11-3	TRBJ2-2	ASTPGQGYAGELF
12	.	TRBV5-1	TRBJ2-3	ASSPGRSTDTQY
14	TRBD1	TRBV9	TRBJ1-4	ASSRDRGLTNEKLF
9	.	TRBV20-1	TRBJ2-7	SASVSYEQY
13	TRBD1	TRBV7-9	TRBJ2-5	ASSPNFGTGETQY
15	.	TRBV11-2	TRBJ2-1	ASSLGPGTSTYNEQF
12	TRBD1	TRBV5-1	TRBJ2-5	ASSFRDREETQY
11	.	TRBV7-9	TRBJ1-3	ASSFDSWNTIY
15	.	TRBV6-2/TRBV6-3	TRBJ1-1	ASSELRTASLNTEAF
13	TRBD1	TRBV6-4	TRBJ2-1	ASSAQGALASEQF
12	TRBD1	TRBV14	TRBJ1-4	ASSQVDRNEKLF
13	.	TRBV7-2	TRBJ1-6	ASSLARDVGSPLH
11	TRBD1	TRBV7-2	TRBJ1-2	ASSQGGVRYYT
10	.	TRBV12-3/TRBV12-4	TRBJ2-1	ASSQGSYEQF
12	.	TRBV7-6	TRBJ2-3	ASSLEAATDTQY
13	TRBD1	TRBV2	TRBJ2-2	ASSVGAGGTGELF
14	TRBD1	TRBV5-1	TRBJ1-2	ASSTTGVPANYGYT
11	.	TRBV9	TRBJ2-1	ASTSGRDYEQF
14	.	TRBV20-1	TRBJ1-6	SARDTPGSYNSPLH
12	TRBD1	TRBV12-3/TRBV12-4	TRBJ1-5	ASRGTGIGQPQH
17	TRBD1	TRBV29-1	TRBJ1-1	SVEGGTGGEHSPLTEAF
13	TRBD2	TRBV29-1	TRBJ2-1	SVTPRAGGPMKQF
15	TRBD1	TRBV27	TRBJ1-1	ASSLVFGDRGLTEAF
14	TRBD1	TRBV5-4	TRBJ1-1	ASSLEGTGAGTEAF
14	.	TRBV12-3/TRBV12-4	TRBJ2-1	ASSFPPSSGVNEQF
11	.	TRBV4-1	TRBJ2-1	ASSQDFLRGQF
10	.	TRBV7-9	TRBJ2-5	ASSTAGETQY
14	.	TRBV12-3/TRBV12-4	TRBJ1-1	ASSRIPEGSSTEAF
16	TRBD1	TRBV7-8	TRBJ1-4	ASSLDRDSDYHNEKLF
14	.	TRBV6-2/TRBV6-3	TRBJ1-1	ASSALPASMNTEAF
12	.	TRBV5-1	TRBJ1-5	ASSLGGYNQPQH
14	.	TRBV7-2	TRBJ2-2	ASRSYRESNTGELF